This record concerns one T cell receptor (beta chain) sequence. No antigen is known for it. V lost 2 bases and J 0 bases, leaving 14 bases between the germline ends. Germline V gene sequence: CDR1 ENHRY, CDR2 SYGVKD. The CDR3 loop spans 17 amino acids. Here immunoSEQ multiplex PCR was the method, and the copy in TCRdb shows in-frame clones only, minus some. The sample has about 48,000 clones; around nine tenths are singletons. These data belong to a study of OX40 agonist ivuxolimab in advanced cancers. Findings of the study overall: A proportion of nonresponders additionally exhibited low normalized T-cell clonal expansion. By week 6 at 0.1 to 3.0 mg/kg, blood CD4+ and CD8+ T cells had expanded clonally. In CD8+ T cells, expanded clones were on average more numerous than in CD4+.

The sequences come from CD4+ or CD8+ T cells sorted from blood, collected in a trial of the OX40 agonist ivuxolimab. This sequence joins TRBV10-3 and TRBJ1-5; D unclear. This TCR was recovered from an adult with an advanced solid tumor such as melanoma, head and neck, liver or kidney cancer. This CDR3 is CAISEGSGVNSNQPQHF. Written as DNA, the CDR3 is TGTGCCATCAGTGAGGGGAGCGGCGTAAATAGCAATCAGCCCCAGCATTTT.